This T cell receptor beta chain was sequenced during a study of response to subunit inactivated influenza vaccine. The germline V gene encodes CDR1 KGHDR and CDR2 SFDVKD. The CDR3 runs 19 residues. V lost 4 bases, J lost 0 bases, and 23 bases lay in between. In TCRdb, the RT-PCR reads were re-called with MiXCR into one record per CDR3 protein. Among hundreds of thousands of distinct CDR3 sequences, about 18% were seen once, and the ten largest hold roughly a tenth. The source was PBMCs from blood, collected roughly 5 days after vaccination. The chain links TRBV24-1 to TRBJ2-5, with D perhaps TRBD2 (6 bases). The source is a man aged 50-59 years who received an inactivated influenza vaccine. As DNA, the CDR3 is TGTGCCACCAGTGAGGGACTCTTCGGATACGGATCGTACCAAGAGACCCAGTACTTC. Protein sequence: CATSEGLFGYGSYQETQYF.